A single sample gave rise to the 14 T cell receptor beta chains below, sequenced in a study of breast tumors, draining lymph nodes, adjacent tissues. In TCRdb, the multiplex PCR reads were re-called with MiXCR into one record per CDR3 protein. The sample consists of 25,000 to 40,000 distinct CDR3 sequences, 60% to 70% of them appearing once. The sample comprised breast tumor tissue. All receptors come from a female donor with breast cancer. Some clones in this sample may be carry-over from other donors' samples.

This clonotype was recorded at least ten times. The chain links TRBV6-1 to TRBJ2-7; D gene ambiguous. The V end was cut by 8 bases, the J end by 0 bases, with 8 bases between. The CDR3 contains 12 residues. From germline, CDR1 is MNHNS and CDR2 SASEGT. CDR3 nucleotide sequence: TGTGCCAGCGGGTCAAGCTCCTACGAGCAGTACTTC. Its translation: CASGSSSYEQYF.

V is TRBV28 and J is TRBJ2-3; 8 positions agree with TRBD2. The CDR3 has 15 residues. The germline gives CDR1 MDHEN, CDR2 SYDVKM. Trimming took 2 bases from V and 1 from J; bases not matched to a gene: 2. CDR3: CASSLPGGGTDTQYF. In nucleotides, the CDR3 is TGTGCCAGCAGTTTACCGGGAGGGGGCACAGATACGCAGTATTTT.

The chain couples TRBV7-2 to TRBJ2-1; 14 nucleotides agree with TRBD2. Trimming removed 4 bases from V and 7 bases from J; junction bases left unmatched: 3. The CDR3 is made up of 15 amino acids. Germline loops: CDR1 SGHTA, CDR2 FQGNSA. CDR3 residues: CASSSGLAGVNEQFF. The CDR3 nucleotides read TGTGCCAGCAGCTCGGGACTAGCGGGAGTGAATGAGCAGTTCTTC.

This sequence joins TRBV7-2 and TRBJ2-3; TRBD2 is a possible D gene (6 bases). Trimming left V 5 bases short and J 2 bases short, with 11 bases between. The germline gives CDR1 SGHTA, CDR2 FQGNSA. The CDR3 covers 14 residues. The CDR3 DNA follows: TGTGCCAGCAGCCCGACTAGGGACACAGATACGCAGTATTTT. As protein: CASSPTRDTDTQYF.

This clonotype was seen ten or more times. It may be a read error: a sequence one base away is much more abundant. This chain connects TRBV7-8 to TRBJ2-2; 11 bases are shared with TRBD2. Germline-derived CDR1 and CDR2 are SGHVS and FQNEAQ. The CDR3 is 15 amino acids. The CDR3 DNA reads TGTGCCGGCAGCCCACTAGCGGGAGTGGCCGGGGAGCTGTTTTTT. This encodes CAGSPLAGVAGELFF.

This chain links TRBV7-3 with TRBJ1-5; D possibly corresponds to TRBD1 (6 bases). Germline-derived CDR1 and CDR2 are SGHTA and FQGTGA. Trimming stripped 4 bases from V and 7 bases from J, with 14 bases between. This CDR3 has 14 amino acids. In nucleotides, the CDR3 is TGTGCCAGCAGCTACTACTCAGGGGAACAGCCCCAGCATTTT. Its translation: CASSYYSGEQPQHF. Drawing the rest from reference TRBV7-3 and TRBJ1-5, the complete variable domain is GAGVSQTPSNKVTEKGKYVELRCDPISGHTALYWYRQSLGQGPEFLIYFQGTGAADDSGLPNDRFFAVRPEGSVSTLKIQRTERGDSAVYLCASSYYSGEQPQHFGDGTRLSIL.

The CDR3 here is CASSLWQREETQYF. The CDR3 region has the DNA TGCGCCAGCAGCTTGTGGCAGAGAGAAGAGACCCAGTACTTC. This chain links TRBV5-1 with TRBJ2-5; D is unresolved. This CDR3 is 14 amino acids long. The V gene's germline CDR1 is SGHRS and CDR2 YFSETQ. Deletions cut 1 base from V and 3 bases from J, with 10 bases between.

This clonotype was seen repeatedly, ten times or more. The V gene is TRBV6-6, the J gene TRBJ2-3; D might be TRBD1 (6 bases). The V gene lost 10 bases and the J gene lost 1 base, with 9 bases spanning the gap. Germline loops: CDR1 MNHNY, CDR2 SVGAGI (reference sequence). The CDR3 consists of 12 residues. The CDR3 bases are TGTGCCACCAACAGGGGCACAGATACGCAGTATTTT. Translated, it gives CATNRGTDTQYF.

This rearrangement joins TRBV10-2 to TRBJ1-5, with D unclear. Germline-derived CDR1 and CDR2 are WSHSY and SAAADI. The V gene lost 0 bases and the J gene lost 4 bases, with 7 bases spanning the gap. CDR3 length: 14 residues. The CDR3 DNA sequence: TGCGCCAGCAGTGAGTCGGGGTTAAATCAGCCCCAGCATTTT. As protein: CASSESGLNQPQHF.

This sequence joins TRBV7-2 and TRBJ1-2; 11 nucleotides align to TRBD1. Germline values: CDR1 SGHTA, CDR2 FQGNSA. This CDR3 spans 16 amino acids. The junction had 5 bases not matched to a gene; V was cut back by 1 base and J by 4 bases. The CDR3 region is CASSLEFGTGGYGYTF. The CDR3 coding sequence is TGTGCCAGCAGCTTAGAGTTTGGGACAGGGGGCTATGGCTACACCTTC.

About this clonotype itself: One end of the junction fails to match germline, which may point to a read error. This chain connects TRBV12-3 or TRBV12-4 to TRBJ2-7; 9 bases are a match to TRBD1. The CDR3 totals 13 residues. The CDR3 bases are TGTGCCAGCAGCACTGGACAGGGGACCTACCCTAACTTC. Encoded protein: CASSTGQGTYPNF.

The rearrangement uses TRBV2 and TRBJ2-1, with 10 nucleotides matching TRBD2. The J segment lost 9 bases and the V segment lost 4 bases, leaving 6 bases of the junction unmatched. Per the germline V gene, CDR1 is SNHLY and CDR2 is FYNNEI. The length of the CDR3 is 14 residues. CDR3 nucleotide sequence: TGTGCCAGCAGTGTCCTAGCGGGAGTAGGTGAGCAGTTCTTC. Protein product: CASSVLAGVGEQFF.

The rearrangement links TRBV14 to TRBJ1-2; a weak D match, TRBD1 (6 bases). Germline assignment: CDR1 SGHDN and CDR2 FVKESK. The V end lost 3 bases, the J end lost 4 bases, and 15 bases lay between the germline ends. The length of the CDR3 is 15 residues. Here the CDR3 reads CASSQRQAGGYGYTF. As DNA, the CDR3 is TGTGCCAGCAGCCAGCGACAGGCTGGGGGCTATGGCTACACCTTC.

J is TRBJ2-3 and V is TRBV7-2, with 8 positions matching TRBD2. The germline V gene has CDR1 SGHTA and CDR2 FQGNSA. Trimming removed 1 base from V and 5 bases from J; junction bases left unmatched: 5. The CDR3 runs to 15 residues. This CDR3 is CASSLGGLVGDTQYF. The CDR3 nucleotides read TGTGCCAGCAGCTTAGGGGGACTAGTGGGAGATACGCAGTATTTT.